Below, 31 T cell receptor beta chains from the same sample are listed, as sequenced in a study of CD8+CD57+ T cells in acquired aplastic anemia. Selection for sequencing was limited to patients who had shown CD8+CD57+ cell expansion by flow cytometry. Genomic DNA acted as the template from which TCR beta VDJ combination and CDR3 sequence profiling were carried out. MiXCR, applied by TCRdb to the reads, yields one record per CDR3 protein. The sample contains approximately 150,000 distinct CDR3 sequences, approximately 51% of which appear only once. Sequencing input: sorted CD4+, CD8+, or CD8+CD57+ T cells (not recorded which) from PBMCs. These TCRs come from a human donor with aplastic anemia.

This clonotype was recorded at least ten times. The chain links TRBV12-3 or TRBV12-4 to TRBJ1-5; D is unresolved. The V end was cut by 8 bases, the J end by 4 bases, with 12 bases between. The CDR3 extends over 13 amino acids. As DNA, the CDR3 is TGTGCCAGCGGCCAGGAAGGGAATCAGCCCCAGCATTTT. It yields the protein CASGQEGNQPQHF.

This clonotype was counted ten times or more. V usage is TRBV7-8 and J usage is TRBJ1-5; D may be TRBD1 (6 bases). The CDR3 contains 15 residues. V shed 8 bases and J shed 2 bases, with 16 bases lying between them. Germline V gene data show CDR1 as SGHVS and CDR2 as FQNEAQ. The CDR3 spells CASAATGRGNQPQHF. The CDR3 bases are TGTGCCAGCGCCGCTACAGGGAGAGGCAATCAGCCCCAGCATTTT.

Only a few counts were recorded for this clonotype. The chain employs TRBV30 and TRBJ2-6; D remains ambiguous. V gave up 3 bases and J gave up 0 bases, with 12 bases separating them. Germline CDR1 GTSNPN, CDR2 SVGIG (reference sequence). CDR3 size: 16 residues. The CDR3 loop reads CAWRYTWSSGANVLTF. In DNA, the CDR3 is TGTGCCTGGAGGTACACCTGGAGCTCTGGGGCCAACGTCCTGACTTTC.

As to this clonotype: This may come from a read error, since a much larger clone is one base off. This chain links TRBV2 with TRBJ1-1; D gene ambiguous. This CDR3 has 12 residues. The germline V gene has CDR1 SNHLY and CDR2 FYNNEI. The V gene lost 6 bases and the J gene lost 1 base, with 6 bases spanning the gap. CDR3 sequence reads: CASREGNTEAFF. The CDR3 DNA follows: TGTGCCAGCAGGGAGGGGAACACTGAAGCTTTCTTT.

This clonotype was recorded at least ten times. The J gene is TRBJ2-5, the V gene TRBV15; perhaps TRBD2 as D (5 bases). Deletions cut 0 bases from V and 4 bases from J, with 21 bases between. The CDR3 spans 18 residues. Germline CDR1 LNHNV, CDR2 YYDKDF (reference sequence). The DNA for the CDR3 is TGTGCCACCAGCAGAGACCCGGGGAAGTTTGGAGGTGGAGAGACCCAGTACTTC. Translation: CATSRDPGKFGGGETQYF.

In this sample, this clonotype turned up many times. In DNA form, the CDR3 reads TGCAGCGTGGGATTTGGAGGGGGGGTTGGAGATACGCAGTATTTT. It yields the protein CSVGFGGGVGDTQYF. V and J are TRBV29-1 and TRBJ2-3; possibly TRBD2 for D (7 bases). In germline, CDR1 is SQVTM, CDR2 ANQGSEA. V was shortened by 6 bases and J by 5 bases, with 21 bases between the two germline ends. CDR3 size: 15 residues.

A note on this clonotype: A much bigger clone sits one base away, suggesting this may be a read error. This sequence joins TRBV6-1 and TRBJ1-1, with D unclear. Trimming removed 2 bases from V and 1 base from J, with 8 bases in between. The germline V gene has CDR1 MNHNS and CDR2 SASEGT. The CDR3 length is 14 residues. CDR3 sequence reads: CASSEQAANTEAFF. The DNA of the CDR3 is TGTGCCAGCAGTGAACAGGCGGCGAACACTGAAGCTTTCTTT.

CDR3 coding DNA: TGTGCCAGCAGCTTGGCCGGTCCCGGTGGGGGTTCACCCCTCCACTTT. Translating it yields CASSLAGPGGGSPLHF. The gene calls are TRBV5-5 and TRBJ1-6, with D tentatively TRBD1 (5 bases). This CDR3 comprises 16 residues. CDR1 and CDR2 (germline): SGHKS, YYEKEE (reference sequence). V was shortened by 0 bases and J by 9 bases, with 16 bases between the two germline ends.

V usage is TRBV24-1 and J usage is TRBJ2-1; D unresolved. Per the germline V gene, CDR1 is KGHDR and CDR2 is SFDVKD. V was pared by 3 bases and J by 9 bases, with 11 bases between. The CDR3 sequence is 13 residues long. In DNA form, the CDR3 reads TGTGCCACCAGTGATCCGACCTGGGGTGAGCAGTTCTTC. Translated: CATSDPTWGEQFF.

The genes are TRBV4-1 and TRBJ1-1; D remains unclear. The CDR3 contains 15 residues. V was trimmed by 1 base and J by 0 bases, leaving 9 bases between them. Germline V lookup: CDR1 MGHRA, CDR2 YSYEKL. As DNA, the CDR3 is TGCGCCAGCAGCCAAGGGCCGGGGATGAACACTGAAGCTTTCTTT. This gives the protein CASSQGPGMNTEAFF.

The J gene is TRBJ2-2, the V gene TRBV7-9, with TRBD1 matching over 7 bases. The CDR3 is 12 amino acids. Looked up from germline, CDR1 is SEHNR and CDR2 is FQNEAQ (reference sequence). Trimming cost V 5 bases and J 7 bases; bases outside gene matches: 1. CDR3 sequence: CASSPGGGELFF. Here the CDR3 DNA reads TGTGCCAGCAGCCCAGGGGGCGGGGAGCTGTTTTTT.

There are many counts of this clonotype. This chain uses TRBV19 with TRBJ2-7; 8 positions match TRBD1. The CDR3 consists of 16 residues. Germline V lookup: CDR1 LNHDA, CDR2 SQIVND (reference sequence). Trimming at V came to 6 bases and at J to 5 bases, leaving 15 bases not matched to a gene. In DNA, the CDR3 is TGTGCCAGTAGACCCACTGATGAGGGCAGGGGGCACGAGCAGTACTTC. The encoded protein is CASRPTDEGRGHEQYF. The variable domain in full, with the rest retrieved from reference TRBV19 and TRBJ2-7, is DGGITQSPKYLFRKEGQNVTLSCEQNLNHDAMYWYRQDPGQGLRLIYYSQIVNDFQKGDIAEGYSVSREKKESFPLTVTSAQKNPTAFYLCASRPTDEGRGHEQYFGPGTRLTVT.

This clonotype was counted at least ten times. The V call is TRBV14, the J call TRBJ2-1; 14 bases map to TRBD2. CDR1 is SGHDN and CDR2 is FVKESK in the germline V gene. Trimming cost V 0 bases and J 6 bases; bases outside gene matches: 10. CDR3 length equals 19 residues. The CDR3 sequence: CASSQDPWTSGGRGNEQFF. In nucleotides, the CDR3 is TGTGCCAGCAGCCAAGACCCCTGGACTAGCGGGGGGCGTGGCAATGAGCAGTTCTTC.

In DNA form, the CDR3 reads TGTGCCAGCAGGGACAGGGGGGACCAGTACTTC. Encoded protein: CASRDRGDQYF. The V gene is TRBV2, the J gene TRBJ2-5, with 10 bases aligning to TRBD1. J was trimmed by 10 bases and V by 6 bases; bases with no gene match: 2. CDR3 length: 11 residues. In germline, CDR1 is SNHLY, CDR2 FYNNEI. Looking up the rest from reference TRBV2 and TRBJ2-5 gives the full variable domain: EPEVTQTPSHQVTQMGQEVILRCVPISNHLYFYWYRQILGQKVEFLVSFYNNEISEKSEIFDDQFSVERPDGSNFTLKIRSTKLEDSAMYFCASRDRGDQYFGPGTRLLVL.

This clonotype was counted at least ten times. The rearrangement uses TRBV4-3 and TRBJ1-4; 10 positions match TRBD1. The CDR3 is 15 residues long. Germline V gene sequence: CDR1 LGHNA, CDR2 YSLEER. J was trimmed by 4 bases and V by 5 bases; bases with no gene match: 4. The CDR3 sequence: CASSTGQGVNEKLFF. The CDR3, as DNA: TGCGCCAGCAGCACCGGACAGGGGGTTAATGAAAAACTGTTTTTT.

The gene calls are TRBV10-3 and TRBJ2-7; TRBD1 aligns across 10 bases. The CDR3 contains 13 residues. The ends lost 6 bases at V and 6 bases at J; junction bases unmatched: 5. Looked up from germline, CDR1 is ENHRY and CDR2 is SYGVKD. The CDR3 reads CAIRTDRGGEQYF. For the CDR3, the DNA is TGTGCCATCAGGACGGACAGGGGGGGCGAGCAGTACTTC.

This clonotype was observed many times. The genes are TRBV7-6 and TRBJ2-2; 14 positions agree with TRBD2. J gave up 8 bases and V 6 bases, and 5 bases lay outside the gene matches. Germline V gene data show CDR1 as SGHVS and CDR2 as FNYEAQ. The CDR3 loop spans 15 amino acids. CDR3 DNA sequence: TGTGCCAGCAGACGACTAGCGGGAGGGGATGGGGAGCTGTTTTTT. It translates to CASRRLAGGDGELFF.

The CDR3 nucleotides read TGTGCCACCAGTGATGGACAGGACTTTTACAATGAGCAGTTCTTC. This translates into CATSDGQDFYNEQFF. The chain has TRBV24-1 and TRBJ2-1; TRBD1 aligns across 7 bases. Germline V CDR1 and CDR2: KGHDR, SFDVKD. V lost 3 bases and J lost 4; bases outside the gene matches: 5. The CDR3 runs to 15 residues.

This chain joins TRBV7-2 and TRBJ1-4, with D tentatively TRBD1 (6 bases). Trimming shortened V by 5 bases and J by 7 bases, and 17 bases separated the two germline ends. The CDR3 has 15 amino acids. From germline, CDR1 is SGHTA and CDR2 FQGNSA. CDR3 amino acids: CASSPQGPGVEKLFF. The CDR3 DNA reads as TGTGCCAGCAGCCCCCAAGGACCAGGGGTTGAAAAACTGTTTTTT.

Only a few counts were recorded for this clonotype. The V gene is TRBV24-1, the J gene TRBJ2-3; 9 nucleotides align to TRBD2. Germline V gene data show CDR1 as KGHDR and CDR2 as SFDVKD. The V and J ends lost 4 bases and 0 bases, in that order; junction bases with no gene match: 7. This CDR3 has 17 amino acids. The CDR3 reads CATSDPASGESTDTQYF. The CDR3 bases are TGTGCCACCAGTGACCCTGCTAGCGGGGAGAGCACAGATACGCAGTATTTT.

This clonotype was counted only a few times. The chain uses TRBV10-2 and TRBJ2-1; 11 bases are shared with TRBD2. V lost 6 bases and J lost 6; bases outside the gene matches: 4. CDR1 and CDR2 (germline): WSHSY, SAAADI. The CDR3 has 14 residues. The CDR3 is CASRRGTSGNEQFF. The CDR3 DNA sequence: TGCGCCAGCAGACGCGGGACTAGCGGCAATGAGCAGTTCTTC.

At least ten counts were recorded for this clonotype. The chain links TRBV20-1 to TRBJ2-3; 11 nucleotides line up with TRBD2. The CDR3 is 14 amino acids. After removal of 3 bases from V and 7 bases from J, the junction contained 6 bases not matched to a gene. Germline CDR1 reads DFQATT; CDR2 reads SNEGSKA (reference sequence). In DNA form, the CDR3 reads TGCAGTGCTAGTTCTGGGACTAGCGGCCATACGCAGTATTTT. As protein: CSASSGTSGHTQYF.

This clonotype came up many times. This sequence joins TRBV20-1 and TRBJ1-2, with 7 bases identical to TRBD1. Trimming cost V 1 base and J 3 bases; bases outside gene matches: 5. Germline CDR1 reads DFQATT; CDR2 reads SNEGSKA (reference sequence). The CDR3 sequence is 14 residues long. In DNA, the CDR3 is TGCAGTGCTAGAGTGGGAACAGGGGACTATGGCTACACCTTC. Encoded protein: CSARVGTGDYGYTF.

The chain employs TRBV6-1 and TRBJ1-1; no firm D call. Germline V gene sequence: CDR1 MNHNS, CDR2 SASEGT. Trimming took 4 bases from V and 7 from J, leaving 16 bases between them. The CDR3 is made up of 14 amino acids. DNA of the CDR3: TGTGCCAGCAGTGTTAATCATGGGTGGAGTGAAGCTTTCTTT. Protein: CASSVNHGWSEAFF.

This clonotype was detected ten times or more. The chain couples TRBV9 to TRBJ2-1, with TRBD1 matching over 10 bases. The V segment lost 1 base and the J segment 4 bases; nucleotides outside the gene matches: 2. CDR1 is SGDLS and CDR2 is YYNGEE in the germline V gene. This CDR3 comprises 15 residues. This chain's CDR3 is CASSVSGQGYNEQFF. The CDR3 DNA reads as TGTGCCAGCAGCGTATCGGGACAGGGGTACAATGAGCAGTTCTTC. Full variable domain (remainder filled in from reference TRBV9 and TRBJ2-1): DSGVTQTPKHLITATGQRVTLRCSPRSGDLSVYWYQQSLDQGLQFLIQYYNGEERAKGNILERFSAQQFPDLHSELNLSSLELGDSALYFCASSVSGQGYNEQFFGPGTRLTVL.

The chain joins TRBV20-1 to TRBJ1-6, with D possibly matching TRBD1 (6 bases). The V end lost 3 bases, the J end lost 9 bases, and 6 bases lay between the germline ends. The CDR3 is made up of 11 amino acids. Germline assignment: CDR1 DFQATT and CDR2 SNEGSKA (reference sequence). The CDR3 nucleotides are TGCAGTGCTAGCAGGGGTTCACCCCTCCACTTT. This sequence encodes CSASRGSPLHF.

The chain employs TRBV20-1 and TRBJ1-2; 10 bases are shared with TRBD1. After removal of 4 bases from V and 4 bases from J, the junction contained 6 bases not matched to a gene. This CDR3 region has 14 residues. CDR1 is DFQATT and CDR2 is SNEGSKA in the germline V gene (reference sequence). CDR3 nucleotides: TGCAGTGCTACTGGGACAGGGGTGGCCTATGGCTACACCTTC. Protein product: CSATGTGVAYGYTF.

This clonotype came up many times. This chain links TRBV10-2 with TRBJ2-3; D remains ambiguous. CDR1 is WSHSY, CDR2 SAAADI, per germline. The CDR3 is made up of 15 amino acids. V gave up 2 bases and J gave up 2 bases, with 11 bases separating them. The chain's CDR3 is CASSENPTNTDTQYF. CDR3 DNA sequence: TGCGCCAGCAGTGAGAACCCGACGAACACAGATACGCAGTATTTT.

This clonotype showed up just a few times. CDR3 in amino acids: CASSQMDTDTQYF. The CDR3 DNA is TGTGCCAGCAGCCAGATGGACACAGATACGCAGTATTTT. The rearrangement uses TRBV7-3 and TRBJ2-3; D gene unclear. Trimming removed 5 bases at V and 2 bases at J, with 8 bases between. Looked up from germline, CDR1 is SGHTA and CDR2 is FQGTGA. This CDR3 contains 13 residues.

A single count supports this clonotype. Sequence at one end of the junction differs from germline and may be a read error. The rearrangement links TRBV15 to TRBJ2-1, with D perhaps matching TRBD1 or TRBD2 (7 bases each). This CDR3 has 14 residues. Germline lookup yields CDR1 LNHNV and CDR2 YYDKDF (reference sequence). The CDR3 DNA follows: TGTGCCGCCAGCAGCGGGACAGAGGGGGATGAGCAGTTCTTC. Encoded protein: CAASSGTEGDEQFF.

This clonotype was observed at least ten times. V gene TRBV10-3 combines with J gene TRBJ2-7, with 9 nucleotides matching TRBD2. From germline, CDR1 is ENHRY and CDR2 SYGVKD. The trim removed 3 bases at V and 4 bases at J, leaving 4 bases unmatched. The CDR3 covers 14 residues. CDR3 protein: CAISDSGREYEQYV. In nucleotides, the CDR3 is TGTGCCATCAGTGATAGCGGGAGAGAATACGAGCAGTACGTC.